The clone carrying this T cell receptor beta chain appeared a single time. The antigen is unknown. In the PCR, 60 Vbeta and 13 Jbeta primers were used. Using immunoSEQ multiplex PCR, the repertoire was profiled, and TCRdb retains in-frame clones only, with some absent. The sample has about 200,000 clones; 70% to 80% are singletons. The data belong to a study of cytomegalovirus exposure and HLA in healthy donors. Across the whole study: Prior work identified 95 million to 120 million unique TCR beta sequences in about 179 million T cells. Whole-study results and caveats: Across donors, presence/absence analyses took sequencing depth to be roughly uniform. V- and J-gene trimming of TCR beta was linked (in a later analysis) to a missense DCLRE1C variant. The authors later found TCR association rates varying by HLA locus, with DRB1 most and HLA-C fewest.

The sequencing sample was made of PBMCs. The clonotype originates from a woman in her 30s in good health and CMV-seronegative.

CDR3 bases: TGTGCCAGCAGCCTAATACCGGAGGAGCAGTTCTTC. It codes for CASSLIPEEQFF. The chain employs TRBV7-9 and TRBJ2-1; D is unclear. Germline V gene data show CDR1 as SEHNR and CDR2 as FQNEAQ (reference sequence). The CDR3 loop spans 12 amino acids. With 5 bases removed from V and 10 bases from J, the gap between germline ends came to 12 bases.